The source of this T cell receptor beta chain is a study of spatial heterogeneity in lung cancer. Every TCR cDNA molecule bore its own unique molecular identifier. TCRdb reprocessed the 5' RACE reads with MiXCR, giving one entry per CDR3 protein. Here the sample spans 89,000 or so distinct CDR3 sequences, about a fifth being singletons. Germline values: CDR1 SGDLS, CDR2 YYNGEE. The CDR3 length is 14 residues. The V end lost 4 bases, the J end lost 1 base, and 10 bases lay between the germline ends. Documented time point: sample taken at primary tumor resection. Unsorted whole RNA of tumor, nontumor lung or frozen PBMC was sequenced. The donors were 72 patients with non-small cell lung cancer that was early-stage and untreated. This clonotype was seen at least ten times.

This chain connects TRBV9 to TRBJ2-3; D not resolved. Sequenced here: PBMCs, sampled at surgery. The receptor comes from a male donor with early-stage non-small cell lung cancer. The chain's CDR3 is CASSPLAGTDTQYF. The DNA of the CDR3 is TGTGCCAGCAGCCCCCTCGCCGGCACAGATACGCAGTATTTT.